The 21 T cell receptor beta chains listed next were all sequenced from one sample in a study of cytotoxic CD8 clonotypes in ibrutinib-treated CLL. Clones were sequenced by immunoSEQ multiplex PCR, and TCRdb holds only the in-frame ones, with some missing. Seen here are 200,000 to 250,000 clones, 70% to 75% observed once, and the top ten hold 5.5% to 6%. The source was PBMCs, collected after 12 months of ibrutinib treatment. These receptors were obtained from a human donor with chronic lymphocytic leukemia.

This clone came up once. CDR3: CASSRQLPGKLFF. The CDR3 nucleotides are TGTGCCAGCAGCAGACAGCTCCCGGGAAAACTGTTTTTT. This sequence joins TRBV6-6 and TRBJ1-4, with a weak D call TRBD1 (5 bases). The V gene lost 6 bases and the J gene lost 10 bases, with 15 bases spanning the gap. The CDR3 has 13 amino acids. Germline V gene data show CDR1 as MNHNY and CDR2 as SVGAGI (reference sequence).

The V gene is TRBV30, the J gene TRBJ1-2; D possibly corresponds to TRBD1 (6 bases). Trimming pared 3 bases from V and 4 bases from J, leaving 18 bases between. The CDR3 runs 15 residues. Germline CDR1 is GTSNPN and CDR2 is SVGIG (reference sequence). This chain's CDR3 is CAWSAMTGSVYGYTF. CDR3 bases: TGTGCCTGGAGCGCCATGACAGGAAGTGTCTATGGCTACACCTTC.

The chain combines TRBV2 with TRBJ2-3; D is possibly TRBD2 (7 bases). In germline, CDR1 is SNHLY, CDR2 FYNNEI. CDR3 length equals 16 residues. Trimming pared 2 bases from V and 2 bases from J, leaving 14 bases between. The CDR3 DNA follows: TGTGCCAGCAGTGAAACGGGGGGCCTTGACACAGATACGCAGTATTTT. It specifies CASSETGGLDTDTQYF.

There are a few counts of this clone. The V and J genes are TRBV7-8 and TRBJ1-6; D possibly corresponds to TRBD1 (6 bases). CDR1 is SGHVS and CDR2 is FQNEAQ in the germline V gene. Trimming took off 1 base at V and 6 bases at J, with 16 bases between the two ends. This CDR3 is 17 amino acids long. The CDR3 protein is CASSLGGWGLGNSPLHF. DNA for the CDR3: TGTGCCAGCAGCTTAGGTGGGTGGGGGCTCGGTAATTCACCCCTCCACTTT. Using reference TRBV7-8 and TRBJ1-6 for the parts outside the CDR3, the full variable domain is GAGVSQSPRYKVAKRGQDVALRCDPISGHVSLFWYQQALGQGPEFLTYFQNEAQLDKSGLPSDRFFAERPEGSVSTLKIQRTQQEDSAVYLCASSLGGWGLGNSPLHFGNGTRLTVT.

The rearrangement uses TRBV9 and TRBJ2-1; possible D gene TRBD2, 5 bases. Germline values: CDR1 SGDLS, CDR2 YYNGEE. CDR3 length equals 12 residues. V was shortened by 3 bases and J by 10 bases, with 11 bases between the two germline ends. CDR3 in DNA: TGTGCCAGCAGCGAAGCCGAGGGCGAGCAGTTCTTC. Translation gives CASSEAEGEQFF.

Here the CDR3 reads CASSREGQGGSYNSPLHF. CDR3 sequence (DNA): TGCGCCAGCAGCCGAGAGGGACAGGGGGGGTCCTATAATTCACCCCTCCACTTT. The genes are TRBV4-1 and TRBJ1-6, with TRBD1 matching 11 bases. With 4 bases clipped from V and 1 base from J, the junction kept 6 bases outside the gene matches. This CDR3 is built from 18 residues. Germline assignment: CDR1 MGHRA and CDR2 YSYEKL.

The chain combines TRBV19 with TRBJ1-2, with D perhaps matching TRBD1 (6 bases). Between the trimmed V and J ends, which lost 10 bases and 5 bases, there was a span of 11 bases. This CDR3 has 11 residues. Germline CDR1 reads LNHDA; CDR2 reads SQIVND (reference sequence). The CDR3 DNA reads as TGTGCCACCACCGACAGGTATGGCTACACCTTC. It is translated as CATTDRYGYTF.

The chain uses TRBV5-4 and TRBJ2-3; 7 positions agree with TRBD1. In germline, CDR1 is SGHNT, CDR2 YYREEE (reference sequence). V dropped 3 bases and J dropped 0; count of bases not matched to a gene: 4. The CDR3 length is 15 residues. This CDR3 is CASSSTGLSTDTQYF. CDR3 sequence (DNA): TGTGCCAGCAGCTCGACAGGGCTAAGCACAGATACGCAGTATTTT.

This clone has at least ten counts. This chain connects TRBV6-5 to TRBJ1-2; D is unclear. Germline CDR1 reads MNHEY; CDR2 reads SVGAGI. Trimming removed 5 bases from V and 8 bases from J, with 18 bases in between. The CDR3 runs to 14 residues. CDR3 loop: CASSDGPFLEGYTF. CDR3 nucleotides: TGTGCCAGCAGTGACGGACCCTTTCTTGAGGGCTACACCTTC.

This clone was seen just once. The V and J genes are TRBV13 and TRBJ2-7; 8 bases align to TRBD2. This CDR3 is built from 16 residues. The germline V gene encodes CDR1 PRHDT and CDR2 FYEKMQ (reference sequence). V lost 0 bases and J lost 6; bases outside the gene matches: 10. Here the CDR3 reads CASSLGDPGTRSEQYF. The CDR3 DNA sequence: TGTGCCAGCAGCTTAGGGGACCCCGGGACTAGATCCGAGCAGTACTTC. The full variable domain, with the rest looked up from reference TRBV13 and TRBJ2-7, is AAGVIQSPRHLIKEKRETATLKCYPIPRHDTVYWYQQGPGQDPQFLISFYEKMQSDKGSIPDRFSAQQFSDYHSELNMSSLELGDSALYFCASSLGDPGTRSEQYFGPGTRLTVT.

The gene calls are TRBV19 and TRBJ1-5, with TRBD1 as a possible D gene (5 bases). Trimming stripped 3 bases from V and 0 bases from J, with 21 bases between. The germline CDR1 and CDR2 sequences are LNHDA and SQIVND (reference sequence). This CDR3 comprises 19 residues. This chain's CDR3 is CASSMPLLGGSYSNQPQHF. The DNA for the CDR3 is TGTGCCAGTAGTATGCCCCTATTGGGGGGGAGCTATAGCAATCAGCCCCAGCATTTT.

The chain carries TRBV27 and TRBJ2-7; the D is unclear. Germline values: CDR1 MNHEY, CDR2 SMNVEV (reference sequence). Trimming shortened V by 3 bases and J by 3 bases, and 12 bases separated the two germline ends. The CDR3 is 14 residues long. CDR3 bases: TGTGCCAGCAGTTTCTTTGGACCGGGCTACGAGCAGTACTTC. Protein: CASSFFGPGYEQYF.

Remarks on this clone: Sequence at one end of the junction differs from germline and may be a read error. The identical CDR3 is also encoded by other nucleotide sequences in the sample. The chain employs TRBV5-1 and TRBJ1-1; 12 bases align to TRBD1. This CDR3 has 15 amino acids. Germline CDR1 and CDR2: SGHRS and YFSETQ. As DNA, the CDR3 is TGCGCCAGCAGCTTCGGGACAGGGGGCAAGACTGAAGCCTTCTTT. It yields the protein CASSFGTGGKTEAFF.

This clone was recorded only once. This sequence joins TRBV28 and TRBJ2-5, with 9 bases lining up with TRBD1. CDR1 is MDHEN, CDR2 SYDVKM, per germline. Trimming took 5 bases from V and 5 from J; bases not matched to a gene: 9. The length of the CDR3 is 15 residues. CDR3: CASSQGQGRGETQYF. CDR3 in DNA: TGTGCCAGCAGTCAAGGACAGGGGAGAGGGGAGACCCAGTACTTC.

There are a few counts of this clone. The chain links TRBV7-6 to TRBJ2-5; 8 bases map to TRBD2. CDR1 and CDR2 (germline): SGHVS, FNYEAQ. CDR3 size: 14 residues. Unmatched junction bases numbered 7, after V lost 5 bases and J lost 5 bases. The CDR3 DNA sequence: TGTGCCAGCAGCCACGGGGGGGCGGGCGAGACCCAGTACTTC. Its translation: CASSHGGAGETQYF.

The chain couples TRBV21-1 to TRBJ1-2. TRBV21-1 is marked as a pseudogene. This CDR3 comprises 13 residues. CDR3 DNA sequence: TGTGCCAGCAGCAACCGGAGGGGCTGCGGCTACACCTTC. Amino acids: CASSNRRGCGYTF.

Details on this clone: An end of the junction differs from the germline gene, which may be a read error. The chain combines TRBV18 with TRBJ2-3, with D tentatively TRBD2 (5 bases). The germline gives CDR1 KGHSH, CDR2 LQKENI. The CDR3 has 12 residues. CDR3 in DNA: TGTGCCAGCACACCGCGGGCGGATACGCAGTATTTT. Translated: CASTPRADTQYF.

The chain is built from TRBV5-1 and TRBJ1-2; the D gene is possibly TRBD1 (6 bases). V shed 5 bases and J shed 7 bases, with 18 bases lying between them. The CDR3 has 14 amino acids. Germline V lookup: CDR1 SGHRS, CDR2 YFSETQ. The CDR3: CASSSQGEVIGYTF. CDR3 sequence (DNA): TGCGCCAGCAGTTCACAGGGTGAAGTCATTGGCTACACCTTC.

This rearrangement joins TRBV5-1 to TRBJ2-7; TRBD2 is a possible D gene (5 bases). CDR1 is SGHRS and CDR2 is YFSETQ in the germline V gene. The CDR3 covers 14 residues. Trimming took 0 bases from V and 1 from J, leaving 8 bases between them. CDR3 amino acids: CASSLAPGSYEQYF. The CDR3 DNA follows: TGCGCCAGCAGCTTGGCCCCGGGATCCTACGAGCAGTACTTC.

J is TRBJ2-7 and V is TRBV5-4; TRBD1 might be the D (6 bases). V lost 0 bases and J 5 bases, leaving 12 bases between the germline ends. Germline-derived CDR1 and CDR2 are SGHNT and YYREEE (reference sequence). This CDR3 region has 14 residues. The DNA for the CDR3 is TGTGCCAGCAGCTTGGTTTCTAGGACAGACGAGCAGTACTTC. Its protein is CASSLVSRTDEQYF.

To note about this clone: The junction departs from the called germline gene at one end, perhaps through a read error. The rearrangement uses TRBV7-7 and TRBJ2-7, with D perhaps matching TRBD1 or TRBD2 (7 bases each). The V gene's germline CDR1 is SSHAT and CDR2 FNYEAQ (reference sequence). CDR3 length: 15 residues. For the CDR3, the DNA is TGTGCTAGCAGCTTAGGGGGCGGGAGTGGTTACGAGCAGTACTTC. This gives the protein CASSLGGGSGYEQYF.